This T cell receptor (beta chain) is drawn from a study of cytomegalovirus exposure and HLA in healthy donors. The overall study: The study placed roughly four fifths of its approximately 360 genotyped donors in the Caucasian-associated ancestry cluster.

60 Vbeta and 13 Jbeta primers were used in PCR. TCRdb keeps only in-frame clones here, not all; method: immunoSEQ multiplex PCR. The sample holds some 90,000 clones; roughly 60% are singletons and the top ten take about 5.5%. General study points: The analysis excluded some indistinguishable V segments, including TRBV6-2 and TRBV6-3. Previous analysis showed most TCR beta V segments were productive about 87% or about 30% of the time. When analyzed later, a missense DCLRE1C variant was found to be linked to TCR beta V- and J-gene trimming.

CDR3 size: 16 residues. The junction had 11 bases not matched to a gene; V was cut back by 4 bases and J by 2 bases. Germline V gene data show CDR1 as SGHRS and CDR2 as YFSETQ. This clone has more than one count but fewer than ten. Its antigen is as yet unknown. The receptor comes from a boy under 18 in good health and CMV-seropositive. Sequenced input: PBMCs. This chain connects TRBV5-1 to TRBJ2-7, with 8 bases identical to TRBD1. CDR3 residues: CASSQYGQGGTYEQYF. As DNA, the CDR3 is TGCGCCAGCAGCCAATACGGACAGGGTGGAACCTACGAGCAGTACTTC.